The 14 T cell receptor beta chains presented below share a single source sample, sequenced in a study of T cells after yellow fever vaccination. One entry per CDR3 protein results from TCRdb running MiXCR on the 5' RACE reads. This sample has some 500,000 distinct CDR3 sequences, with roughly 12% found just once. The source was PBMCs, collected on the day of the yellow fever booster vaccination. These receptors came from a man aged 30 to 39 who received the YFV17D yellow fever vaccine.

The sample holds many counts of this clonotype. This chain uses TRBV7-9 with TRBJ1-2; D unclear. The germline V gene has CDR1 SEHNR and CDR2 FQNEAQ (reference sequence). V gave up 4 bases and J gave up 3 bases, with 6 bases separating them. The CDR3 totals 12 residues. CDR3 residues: CASSSVYYGYTF. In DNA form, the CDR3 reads TGTGCCAGCAGCTCGGTTTACTATGGCTACACCTTC.

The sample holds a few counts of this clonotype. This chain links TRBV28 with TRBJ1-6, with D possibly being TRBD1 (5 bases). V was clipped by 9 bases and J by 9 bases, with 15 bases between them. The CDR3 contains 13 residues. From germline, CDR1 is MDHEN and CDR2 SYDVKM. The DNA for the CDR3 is TGTGCCAGTCTCGGGACCGGGGGTTCACCCCTCCACTTT. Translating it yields CASLGTGGSPLHF.

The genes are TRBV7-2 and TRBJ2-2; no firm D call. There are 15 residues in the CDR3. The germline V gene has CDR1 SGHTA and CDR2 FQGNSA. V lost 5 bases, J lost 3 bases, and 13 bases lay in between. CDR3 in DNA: TGTGCCAGCAGCCCAACCATTGGTCACACCGGGGAGCTGTTTTTT. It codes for CASSPTIGHTGELFF. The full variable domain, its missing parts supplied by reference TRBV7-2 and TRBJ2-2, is GAGVSQSPSNKVTEKGKDVELRCDPISGHTALYWYRQSLGQGLEFLIYFQGNSAPDKSGLPSDRFSAERTGGSVSTLTIQRTQQEDSAVYLCASSPTIGHTGELFFGEGSRLTVL.

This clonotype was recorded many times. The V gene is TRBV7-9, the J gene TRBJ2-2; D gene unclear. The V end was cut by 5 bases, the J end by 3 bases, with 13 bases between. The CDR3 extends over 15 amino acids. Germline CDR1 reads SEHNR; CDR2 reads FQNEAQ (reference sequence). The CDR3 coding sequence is TGTGCCAGCAGCCACGACACGTTGGACACCGGGGAGCTGTTTTTT. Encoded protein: CASSHDTLDTGELFF.

The DNA of the CDR3 is TGTGCCAGCAGTTTAAGCCAGCAACAAGAGACCCAGTACTTC. This codes for CASSLSQQQETQYF. The J gene is TRBJ2-5, the V gene TRBV12-3 or TRBV12-4; D remains ambiguous. The length of the CDR3 is 14 residues. V shed 2 bases and J shed 2 bases, with 9 bases lying between them.

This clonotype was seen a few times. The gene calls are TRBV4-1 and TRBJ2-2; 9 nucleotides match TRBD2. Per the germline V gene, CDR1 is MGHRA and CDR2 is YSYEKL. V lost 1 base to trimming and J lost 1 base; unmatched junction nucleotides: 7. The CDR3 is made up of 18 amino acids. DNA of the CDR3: TGCGCCAGCAGCCAAGGACCCAGCGGGAGGATGAACACCGGGGAGCTGTTTTTT. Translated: CASSQGPSGRMNTGELFF.

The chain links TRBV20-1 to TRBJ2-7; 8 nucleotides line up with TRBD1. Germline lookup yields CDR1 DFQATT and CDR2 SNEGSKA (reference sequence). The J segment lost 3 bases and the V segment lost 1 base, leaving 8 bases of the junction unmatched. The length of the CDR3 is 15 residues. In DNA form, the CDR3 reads TGCAGTGCTAGAGCCAGGACAGGGCGTGTCTACGAGCAGTACTTC. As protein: CSARARTGRVYEQYF.

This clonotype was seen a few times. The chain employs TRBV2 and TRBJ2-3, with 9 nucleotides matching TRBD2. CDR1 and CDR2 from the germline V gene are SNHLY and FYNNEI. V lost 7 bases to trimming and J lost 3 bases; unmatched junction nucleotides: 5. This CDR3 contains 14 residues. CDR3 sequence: CASMRREGTDTQYF. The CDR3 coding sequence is TGTGCCAGCATGCGGCGGGAGGGTACAGATACGCAGTATTTT.

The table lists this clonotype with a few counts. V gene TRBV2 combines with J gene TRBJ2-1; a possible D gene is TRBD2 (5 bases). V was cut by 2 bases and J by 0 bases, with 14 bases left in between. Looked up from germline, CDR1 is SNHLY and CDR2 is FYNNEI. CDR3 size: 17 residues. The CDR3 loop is CASSEKEADSSYNEQFF. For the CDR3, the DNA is TGTGCCAGCAGTGAAAAGGAAGCGGATTCCTCCTACAATGAGCAGTTCTTC.

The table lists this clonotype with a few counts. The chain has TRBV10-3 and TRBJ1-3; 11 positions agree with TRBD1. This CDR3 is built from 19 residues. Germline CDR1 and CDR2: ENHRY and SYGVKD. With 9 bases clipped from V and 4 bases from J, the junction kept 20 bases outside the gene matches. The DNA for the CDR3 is TGTGCCATGAACCGCCGGGACAGGGGGACCGGTGTGAGGGGAAACACCATATATTTT. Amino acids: CAMNRRDRGTGVRGNTIYF.

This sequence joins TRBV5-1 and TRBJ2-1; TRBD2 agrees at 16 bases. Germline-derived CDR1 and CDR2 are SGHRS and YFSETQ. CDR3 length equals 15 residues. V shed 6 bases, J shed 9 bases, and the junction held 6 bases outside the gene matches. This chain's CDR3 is CASTPGLAGGVEQFF. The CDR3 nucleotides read TGCGCCAGCACCCCGGGACTAGCGGGAGGGGTTGAGCAGTTCTTC.

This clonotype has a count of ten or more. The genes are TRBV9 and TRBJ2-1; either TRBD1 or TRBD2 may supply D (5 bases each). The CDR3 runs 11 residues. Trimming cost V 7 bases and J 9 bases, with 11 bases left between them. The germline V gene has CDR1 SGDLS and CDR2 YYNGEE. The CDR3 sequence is CASGTLSEQFF. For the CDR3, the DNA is TGTGCCAGCGGGACGTTAAGTGAGCAGTTCTTC.

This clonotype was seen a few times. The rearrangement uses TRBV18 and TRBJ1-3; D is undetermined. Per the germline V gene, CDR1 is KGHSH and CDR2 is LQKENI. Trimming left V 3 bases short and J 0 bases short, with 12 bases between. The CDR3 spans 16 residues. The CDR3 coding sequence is TGTGCCAGCTCACCCTTCACGGACGGCTCTGGAAACACCATATATTTT. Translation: CASSPFTDGSGNTIYF.

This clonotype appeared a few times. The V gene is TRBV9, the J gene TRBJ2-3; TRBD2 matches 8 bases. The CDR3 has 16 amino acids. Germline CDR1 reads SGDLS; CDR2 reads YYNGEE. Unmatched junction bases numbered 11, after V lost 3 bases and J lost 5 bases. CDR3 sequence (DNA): TGTGCCAGCAGCGCCTGGAGCGGGAGCGAAGGAGATACGCAGTATTTT. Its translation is CASSAWSGSEGDTQYF.